The 15 T cell receptor beta chains reported below all come from one sample, sequenced in a study of cytomegalovirus exposure and HLA in healthy donors. Researchers ran the PCR with 60 Vbeta and 13 Jbeta primers. Using immunoSEQ multiplex PCR, the repertoire was profiled, and TCRdb retains in-frame clones only, with some absent. Among some 44,000 clones listed, roughly half were seen once. The sequenced material came from PBMCs. The receptor set was obtained from a human donor in good health.

This clone has just a few counts. The chain recombines TRBV19 with TRBJ1-2; a possible D gene is TRBD1 (5 bases). V was clipped by 7 bases and J by 5 bases, with 14 bases between them. The CDR3 has 13 amino acids. Germline V lookup: CDR1 LNHDA, CDR2 SQIVND (reference sequence). The CDR3 nucleotides are TGTGCCAGTATTGGAATACAGGAATATGGCTACACCTTC. It codes for CASIGIQEYGYTF.

A single count supports this clone. The chain combines TRBV7-3 with TRBJ1-2; 11 bases align to TRBD1. The germline gives CDR1 SGHTA, CDR2 FQGTGA. The V and J ends lost 4 bases and 2 bases, in that order; junction bases with no gene match: 15. The CDR3 totals 19 residues. DNA of the CDR3: TGTGCCAGCAGCTCTTCAAAACCGGGACAGGGGGGCTACAACTATGGCTACACCTTC. Protein: CASSSSKPGQGGYNYGYTF. Full variable domain (rest looked up from reference TRBV7-3 and TRBJ1-2): GAGVSQTPSNKVTEKGKYVELRCDPISGHTALYWYRQSLGQGPEFLIYFQGTGAADDSGLPNDRFFAVRPEGSVSTLKIQRTERGDSAVYLCASSSSKPGQGGYNYGYTFGSGTRLTVV.

The rearrangement uses TRBV27 and TRBJ1-2; tentative D call: TRBD1 (5 bases). Trimming removed 2 bases at V and 8 bases at J, with 18 bases between. Germline CDR1 and CDR2: MNHEY and SMNVEV (reference sequence). This CDR3 has 15 amino acids. The DNA for the CDR3 is TGTGCCAGCAGTTTACTCCCTCAGGGTGTCGGCGGCTACACCTTC. Its translation is CASSLLPQGVGGYTF.

This clone was seen only a few times. V usage is TRBV6-4 and J usage is TRBJ2-1, with 10 bases lining up with TRBD2. Germline assignment: CDR1 MRHNA and CDR2 SNTAGT. The V gene end was trimmed by 2 bases and the J gene end by 8 bases; junction bases not matched to a gene: 6. There are 15 residues in the CDR3. CDR3 coding DNA: TGTGCCAGCAGTGACGCGAGCGGGGGGGCCGATGAGCAGTTCTTC. Protein: CASSDASGGADEQFF.

This clone was picked up a small number of times. The chain combines TRBV4-2 with TRBJ1-5; 7 positions match TRBD1. Unmatched junction bases numbered 5, after V lost 3 bases and J lost 3 bases. Germline V gives CDR1 LGHNA, CDR2 YNFKEQ. The CDR3 covers 15 residues. CDR3 amino acids: CASSQPGGDNQPQHF. The CDR3 bases are TGTGCCAGCAGCCAGCCAGGGGGAGACAATCAGCCCCAGCATTTT.

The V call is TRBV6-5, the J call TRBJ2-4; D might be TRBD2 (5 bases). Trimming cost V 7 bases and J 7 bases, with 14 bases left between them. The germline V gene has CDR1 MNHEY and CDR2 SVGAGI. The CDR3 consists of 13 residues. The CDR3 spells CASMVGVGNIQYF. The CDR3 DNA sequence: TGTGCCAGCATGGTCGGGGTTGGGAACATTCAGTACTTC.

In this sample, this clone turned up a few times. The chain combines TRBV4-3 with TRBJ1-2; D is uncertain. Germline V gives CDR1 LGHNA, CDR2 YSLEER. V was cut by 5 bases and J by 2 bases, with 6 bases left in between. There are 12 residues in the CDR3. This chain's CDR3 is CASSNMNYGYTF. The DNA for the CDR3 is TGCGCCAGCAGCAATATGAACTATGGCTACACCTTC.

The chain combines TRBV19 with TRBJ2-7, with TRBD2 matching over 9 bases. Germline CDR1 reads LNHDA; CDR2 reads SQIVND (reference sequence). The CDR3 is made up of 15 amino acids. The trim removed 7 bases at V and 3 bases at J, leaving 10 bases unmatched. CDR3 amino acids: CASKWGVAGDYEQYF. The CDR3 DNA sequence: TGTGCCAGTAAATGGGGAGTAGCGGGAGACTACGAGCAGTACTTC. The whole variable domain, remainder taken from reference TRBV19 and TRBJ2-7, is DGGITQSPKYLFRKEGQNVTLSCEQNLNHDAMYWYRQDPGQGLRLIYYSQIVNDFQKGDIAEGYSVSREKKESFPLTVTSAQKNPTAFYLCASKWGVAGDYEQYFGPGTRLTVT.

This clone occurred once. The J gene is TRBJ2-1, the V gene TRBV9; 7 positions agree with TRBD2. Germline-derived CDR1 and CDR2 are SGDLS and YYNGEE. V shed 3 bases and J 10 bases; nucleotides not matched to a gene: 7. The CDR3 is 13 amino acids. CDR3 nucleotides: TGTGCCAGCAGCGCGACTAGCCAGAGCGAGCAGTTCTTC. This encodes CASSATSQSEQFF.

The chain carries TRBV7-9 and TRBJ1-2; TRBD1 matches at 7 bases. CDR3 length equals 14 residues. V dropped 5 bases and J dropped 5; count of bases not matched to a gene: 8. Germline loops: CDR1 SEHNR, CDR2 FQNEAQ (reference sequence). The CDR3 region is CASSRAGQAYGYTF. The CDR3 region has the DNA TGTGCCAGCAGCCGAGCCGGACAGGCTTATGGCTACACCTTC.

The chain combines TRBV29-1 with TRBJ2-5; TRBD2 matches at 8 bases. J gave up 5 bases and V 4 bases, and 9 bases lay outside the gene matches. Looked up from germline, CDR1 is SQVTM and CDR2 is ANQGSEA. CDR3 length: 14 residues. CDR3 region: CSVGVAGGRETQYF. CDR3 coding DNA: TGCAGCGTTGGGGTCGCGGGGGGCCGGGAGACCCAGTACTTC. Combining the CDR3 with reference TRBV29-1 and TRBJ2-5 gives the whole variable domain SAVISQKPSRDICQRGTSLTIQCQVDSQVTMMFWYRQQPGQSLTLIATANQGSEATYESGFVIDKFPISRPNLTFSTLTVSNMSPEDSSIYLCSVGVAGGRETQYFGPGTRLLVL.

The J gene is TRBJ2-6, the V gene TRBV11-1; 8 nucleotides match TRBD1. CDR1 SGHAT and CDR2 FQDESV come from the germline V gene (reference sequence). The ends lost 9 bases at V and 2 bases at J; junction bases unmatched: 9. There are 16 residues in the CDR3. The CDR3 protein is CASTQGAGAGANVLTF. The CDR3 coding sequence is TGTGCCAGTACCCAGGGGGCCGGAGCTGGGGCCAACGTCCTGACTTTC.

The J gene is TRBJ2-3, the V gene TRBV4-3; TRBD2 aligns across 13 bases. There are 17 residues in the CDR3. Germline V CDR1 and CDR2: LGHNA, YSLEER. Unmatched junction bases numbered 7, after V lost 5 bases and J lost 2 bases. The CDR3 loop is CASSSAGTSGNTDTQYF. CDR3 coding DNA: TGCGCCAGCAGCTCCGCCGGGACTAGCGGGAACACAGATACGCAGTATTTT.

The V call is TRBV19, the J call TRBJ1-2; no clear D gene. Germline V gene sequence: CDR1 LNHDA, CDR2 SQIVND (reference sequence). The CDR3 consists of 11 residues. Trimming took 7 bases from V and 3 from J, leaving 6 bases between them. The CDR3 reads CASNDYYGYTF. For the CDR3, the DNA is TGTGCCAGTAACGACTACTATGGCTACACCTTC.

The chain has TRBV7-9 and TRBJ2-1; 8 nucleotides match TRBD1. Germline CDR1 and CDR2: SEHNR and FQNEAQ (reference sequence). Trimming at V came to 2 bases and at J to 2 bases, leaving 8 bases not matched to a gene. The CDR3 is 17 amino acids. CDR3 sequence: CASSLPWTGIAYNEQFF. The CDR3 DNA sequence: TGTGCCAGCAGCTTACCCTGGACAGGGATCGCCTACAATGAGCAGTTCTTC.